The 28 T cell receptor beta chains below come from one sample, sequenced in a study of cytomegalovirus exposure and HLA in healthy donors. Primers for the PCR totalled 60 Vbeta and 13 Jbeta. Using immunoSEQ multiplex PCR, the repertoire was profiled, and TCRdb retains in-frame clones only, with some absent. Among about 100,000 clones, around 72% were seen once, and the ten largest hold roughly 14%. The sequenced sample was PBMCs. The receptors originated from a male donor in good health and CMV-seropositive.

This chain links TRBV27 with TRBJ2-5; D is ambiguous. V was trimmed by 0 bases and J by 5 bases, leaving 10 bases between them. The CDR3 is 14 amino acids. Germline-derived CDR1 and CDR2 are MNHEY and SMNVEV (reference sequence). Here the CDR3 reads CASSLSYRAETQYF. CDR3 DNA: TGTGCCAGCAGTTTATCATACAGAGCCGAGACCCAGTACTTC.

The chain is built from TRBV6-5 and TRBJ2-7, with TRBD2 identical over 8 bases. Germline loops: CDR1 MNHEY, CDR2 SVGAGI. The ends lost 4 bases at V and 2 bases at J; junction bases unmatched: 7. This CDR3 contains 15 residues. This CDR3 is CASSSPGGATYEQYF. The CDR3 DNA is TGTGCCAGCAGTTCCCCCGGGGGGGCGACCTACGAGCAGTACTTC.

The rearrangement links TRBV5-1 to TRBJ1-4, with 10 bases identical to TRBD1. The ends lost 4 bases at V and 8 bases at J; junction bases unmatched: 5. Germline CDR1 is SGHRS and CDR2 is YFSETQ. This CDR3 comprises 14 residues. The CDR3 is CASSLTGGEEKLFF. DNA of the CDR3: TGCGCCAGCAGCCTGACAGGGGGCGAGGAAAAACTGTTTTTT.

The chain combines TRBV6-1 with TRBJ2-1, with D maybe TRBD1 (5 bases). Trimming removed 1 base from V and 15 bases from J, with 13 bases in between. This CDR3 has 12 residues. The germline gives CDR1 MNHNS, CDR2 SASEGT. In DNA, the CDR3 is TGTGCCAGCAGTGAAGTCAGGGTTAATGGGTTCTTC. It yields the protein CASSEVRVNGFF.

The chain links TRBV6-1 to TRBJ1-1; 7 bases agree with TRBD1. The CDR3 consists of 14 residues. Germline CDR1 and CDR2: MNHNS and SASEGT. Germline trimming cut 3 bases from V and 7 bases from J; bases unmatched to any gene: 8. The CDR3 nucleotides read TGTGCCAGCAGTGATCTACGGAGGGGGCGTGAAGCTTTCTTT. It specifies CASSDLRRGREAFF.

The gene calls are TRBV4-3 and TRBJ2-7; possible D gene TRBD2, 5 bases. The CDR3 loop spans 15 amino acids. V was shortened by 0 bases and J by 4 bases, with 13 bases between the two germline ends. CDR1 and CDR2 (germline): LGHNA, YSLEER. CDR3 loop: CASSQESGATYEQYF. The DNA for the CDR3 is TGCGCCAGCAGCCAAGAGAGCGGCGCAACGTACGAGCAGTACTTC.

The chain employs TRBV5-4 and TRBJ1-2; D possibly corresponds to TRBD1 (6 bases). Per the germline V gene, CDR1 is SGHNT and CDR2 is YYREEE (reference sequence). V lost 2 bases and J lost 0, with 20 bases in between. The CDR3 consists of 18 residues. Here the CDR3 reads CASSLGISRDNSNYGYTF. The CDR3 bases are TGTGCCAGCAGCTTAGGGATAAGCCGGGACAACTCTAACTATGGCTACACCTTC.

This rearrangement joins TRBV9 to TRBJ2-2, with TRBD2 matching 9 bases. Germline lookup yields CDR1 SGDLS and CDR2 YYNGEE. CDR3 length equals 15 residues. V lost 3 bases, J lost 6 bases, and 6 bases stayed unmatched. In DNA, the CDR3 is TGTGCCAGCAGCGCAGGGACTAGCCGGGCCGGGGAGCTGTTTTTT. Its translation: CASSAGTSRAGELFF.

This clone appeared a few times. V is TRBV19 and J is TRBJ2-3; 9 bases match TRBD1. The CDR3 runs 17 residues. Germline V gene lookup returns CDR1 LNHDA and CDR2 SQIVND (reference sequence). Trimming at V came to 6 bases and at J to 1 base, leaving 11 bases not matched to a gene. The CDR3 nucleotides read TGTGCCAGTAGCCGAGCCTTACAGGGGGCTCGCACAGATACGCAGTATTTT. This encodes CASSRALQGARTDTQYF.

J is TRBJ2-1 and V is TRBV28, with 9 bases identical to TRBD1. Germline V gives CDR1 MDHEN, CDR2 SYDVKM. V lost 5 bases, J lost 4 bases, and 6 bases stayed unmatched. The CDR3 runs 15 residues. DNA of the CDR3: TGTGCCAGCAGTCCGACAGGGGGTCTGTACAATGAGCAGTTCTTC. Its translation: CASSPTGGLYNEQFF.

The rearrangement joins TRBV15 to TRBJ2-3, with a weak D call TRBD2 (5 bases). V lost 5 bases to trimming and J lost 2 bases, with 17 bases between them. The CDR3 runs 16 residues. The V gene's germline CDR1 is LNHNV and CDR2 YYDKDF (reference sequence). In DNA form, the CDR3 reads TGTGCCACCAGCCCGAACCCGGACTCCTACACAGATACGCAGTATTTT. It translates to CATSPNPDSYTDTQYF.

This chain links TRBV18 with TRBJ2-5, with 9 bases aligning to TRBD2. The CDR3 extends over 15 amino acids. Germline V gene lookup returns CDR1 KGHSH and CDR2 LQKENI. The ends lost 6 bases at V and 2 bases at J; junction bases unmatched: 7. The CDR3 nucleotides are TGTGCCAGCTCCTCAGCGGGGGGTCCTCAAGAGACCCAGTACTTC. Translating gives CASSSAGGPQETQYF.

In its sample, this clone was seen once. This rearrangement joins TRBV6-5 to TRBJ1-2; TRBD1 is a possible D gene (6 bases). The germline gives CDR1 MNHEY, CDR2 SVGAGI. Trimming cost V 5 bases and J 7 bases, with 17 bases left between them. CDR3 length: 14 amino acids. The CDR3 DNA reads as TGTGCCAGCAGTCCGGGGGGGCGGATCGGTGGCTACACCTTC. Amino acids: CASSPGGRIGGYTF.

The V gene is TRBV4-3, the J gene TRBJ2-5, with 9 bases fitting TRBD1. This CDR3 is built from 15 residues. The J segment lost 6 bases and the V segment lost 0 bases, leaving 5 bases of the junction unmatched. The germline CDR1 and CDR2 sequences are LGHNA and YSLEER. CDR3 bases: TGCGCCAGCAGCCAAGACTGGGGACAGGGAAAGACCCAGTACTTC. Translated, it gives CASSQDWGQGKTQYF.

The rearrangement joins TRBV4-1 to TRBJ2-7; no clear D. The CDR3 runs 14 residues. The germline V and J ends were trimmed by 1 base and 2 bases, with 9 bases remaining between them. Germline V gene data show CDR1 as MGHRA and CDR2 as YSYEKL. The CDR3 protein is CASSQAHRTYEQYF. The CDR3 coding sequence is TGCGCCAGCAGCCAAGCTCACAGAACCTACGAGCAGTACTTC.

V usage is TRBV7-6 and J usage is TRBJ2-5; TRBD2 is a possible D gene (5 bases). Trimming shortened V by 0 bases and J by 2 bases, and 22 bases separated the two germline ends. Germline V gene lookup returns CDR1 SGHVS and CDR2 FNYEAQ. There are 19 residues in the CDR3. The CDR3: CASSLARYPLQEVQETQYF. CDR3 bases: TGTGCCAGCAGCTTAGCGCGGTATCCCCTTCAGGAGGTACAAGAGACCCAGTACTTC.

The CDR3 DNA is TGTGCCAGCAGTCCGCGGACAGGGTGGAATGAGCAGTTCTTC. The encoded protein is CASSPRTGWNEQFF. The chain is built from TRBV6-5 and TRBJ2-1; 8 positions match TRBD1. Germline V gene sequence: CDR1 MNHEY, CDR2 SVGAGI. CDR3 length equals 14 residues. V lost 5 bases, J lost 7 bases, and 7 bases stayed unmatched.

The chain uses TRBV7-9 and TRBJ2-1; maybe TRBD2 (6 bases). Germline V CDR1 and CDR2: SEHNR, FQNEAQ (reference sequence). The CDR3 length is 15 residues. V gave up 1 base and J gave up 1 base, with 8 bases separating them. The CDR3 nucleotides read TGTGCCAGCAGCTTAGGGGGGGTGTCCTACAATGAGCAGTTCTTC. It specifies CASSLGGVSYNEQFF.

This sequence joins TRBV5-6 and TRBJ2-5; TRBD2 matches at 11 bases. The DNA matches TRBJ2-7 better at its end, which makes the J call doubtful. The germline V gene has CDR1 SGHDT and CDR2 YYEEEE. The CDR3 length is 17 residues. As DNA, the CDR3 is TGTGCCAGCAGCTTGATGGGGTATAGCGGGGGGGCCTACGAGCAGTACTTC. Amino acid sequence: CASSLMGYSGGAYEQYF.

In nucleotides, the CDR3 is TGTGCCAGCAGCCTCGGGCGGGCAGGTCGAGATACGCAGTATTTT. The encoded protein is CASSLGRAGRDTQYF. The genes are TRBV7-3 and TRBJ2-3; weak D call: TRBD2 (5 bases). The V gene lost 5 bases and the J gene lost 5 bases, with 17 bases spanning the gap. Germline V lookup: CDR1 SGHTA, CDR2 FQGTGA. This CDR3 has 15 amino acids.

This clone was detected only a few times. This rearrangement joins TRBV27 to TRBJ2-3, with D perhaps matching TRBD2 (7 bases). V was clipped by 7 bases and J by 4 bases, with 21 bases between them. Germline V CDR1 and CDR2: MNHEY, SMNVEV (reference sequence). The CDR3 is 16 residues long. CDR3 protein: CASTTAGAPHADTQYF. As DNA, the CDR3 is TGTGCCAGCACGACCGCGGGGGCACCCCATGCAGATACGCAGTATTTT.

The genes are TRBV27 and TRBJ2-2; D gene unclear. This CDR3 contains 17 residues. V was pared by 3 bases and J by 0 bases, with 14 bases between. Germline V gene lookup returns CDR1 MNHEY and CDR2 SMNVEV (reference sequence). The CDR3 DNA is TGTGCCAGCAGTTTGGTTAGTCTCGATACGAACACCGGGGAGCTGTTTTTT. It is translated as CASSLVSLDTNTGELFF.

The chain carries TRBV4-1 and TRBJ2-4; 8 nucleotides match TRBD1. V trimming: 1 base; J trimming: 1 base; junction bases outside the gene matches: 3. Germline V lookup: CDR1 MGHRA, CDR2 YSYEKL. The CDR3 has 16 residues. This chain's CDR3 is CASSQVNRGAKNIQYF. Written as DNA, the CDR3 is TGCGCCAGCAGCCAAGTGAACAGGGGGGCCAAAAACATTCAGTACTTC.

The chain joins TRBV13 to TRBJ2-5; TRBD1 aligns across 9 bases. V was pared by 4 bases and J by 5 bases, with 5 bases of the junction left unmatched. Germline CDR1 PRHDT, CDR2 FYEKMQ (reference sequence). There are 14 residues in the CDR3. The CDR3 sequence: CASSSSGTGETQYF. The CDR3, as DNA: TGTGCCAGCAGCTCCTCCGGGACAGGGGAGACCCAGTACTTC.

The rearrangement joins TRBV9 to TRBJ2-1; 11 positions agree with TRBD2. The CDR3 consists of 16 residues. Germline V gene data show CDR1 as SGDLS and CDR2 as YYNGEE. V lost 0 bases to trimming and J lost 6 bases; unmatched junction nucleotides: 5. The CDR3 nucleotides are TGTGCCAGCAGCGTAGACGGTAGCGGGGGGGCCAATGAGCAGTTCTTC. It codes for CASSVDGSGGANEQFF.

This clone showed up just a few times. The chain couples TRBV5-8 to TRBJ1-5; D might be TRBD1 (5 bases). V lost 3 bases to trimming and J lost 1 base, with 8 bases between them. There are 14 residues in the CDR3. Germline V lookup: CDR1 SGHTS, CDR2 YDEGEE. The CDR3 loop reads CASSWEGSNQPQHF. CDR3 DNA sequence: TGTGCCAGCAGCTGGGAGGGGAGCAATCAGCCCCAGCATTTT.

The rearrangement links TRBV7-2 to TRBJ2-6; D gene unclear. Trimming removed 6 bases from V and 6 bases from J, with 9 bases in between. This CDR3 contains 13 residues. Germline V lookup: CDR1 SGHTA, CDR2 FQGNSA. Here the CDR3 DNA reads TGTGCCAGCAGATACCGACAGGCCAACGTCCTGACTTTC. Translated: CASRYRQANVLTF.

This rearrangement joins TRBV11-2 to TRBJ2-1; a possible D gene is TRBD1 (6 bases). The length of the CDR3 is 15 residues. The germline CDR1 and CDR2 sequences are SGHAT and FQNNGV. The V gene lost 6 bases and the J gene lost 0 bases, with 12 bases spanning the gap. The chain's CDR3 is CASRQTGSSYNEQFF. Here the CDR3 DNA reads TGTGCCAGCAGACAAACAGGGAGCTCCTACAATGAGCAGTTCTTC.